These 28 T cell receptor beta chains came from one sample sequenced in a study of somatic mutations in cytotoxic T cells in rheumatoid arthritis. TCRdb keeps only in-frame clones here, not all; method: immunoSEQ multiplex PCR. This table has 15,000 or so clones, approximately 74% appearing once. Sequenced: CD8+ T cells sorted from blood. The receptors stem from an adult with rheumatoid arthritis.

This clone was observed a handful of times. The chain carries TRBV21-1 and TRBJ2-7; TRBD2 reflects the table's D call only, with no check against the DNA. TRBV21-1 is an annotated pseudogene. CDR3 size: 13 residues. CDR3: CASSTGGSYEQYF. The CDR3 DNA sequence: TGTGCCAGCAGCACTGGCGGATCCTACGAGCAGTACTTC.

V gene TRBV28 combines with J gene TRBJ2-1; 7 bases map to TRBD2. The CDR3 loop spans 15 amino acids. V trimming: 4 bases; J trimming: 10 bases; junction bases outside the gene matches: 13. Per the germline V gene, CDR1 is MDHEN and CDR2 is SYDVKM. CDR3 nucleotides: TGTGCCAGCAGTTCCAGTCAGCGGGGTGGAGGGGAGCAGTTCTTC. Its translation: CASSSSQRGGGEQFF.

The DNA for the CDR3 is TGTGCCAGCAGCTTAGAAAGGAGGGGGCTACAAGCTTTCTTT. Encoded protein: CASSLERRGLQAFF. V gene TRBV7-8 combines with J gene TRBJ1-1, with TRBD1 matching 7 bases. This CDR3 is 14 amino acids long. The germline V gene has CDR1 SGHVS and CDR2 FQNEAQ. V lost 1 base to trimming and J lost 9 bases; unmatched junction nucleotides: 8. Full variable domain (outside the CDR3, taken from reference TRBV7-8 and TRBJ1-1): GAGVSQSPRYKVAKRGQDVALRCDPISGHVSLFWYQQALGQGPEFLTYFQNEAQLDKSGLPSDRFFAERPEGSVSTLKIQRTQQEDSAVYLCASSLERRGLQAFFGQGTRLTVV.

The V and J genes are TRBV9 and TRBJ1-1; 7 bases map to TRBD1. J was trimmed by 5 bases and V by 3 bases; bases with no gene match: 10. This CDR3 contains 15 residues. Looked up from germline, CDR1 is SGDLS and CDR2 is YYNGEE. This CDR3 reads CASSGTRDRATEAFF. DNA for the CDR3: TGTGCCAGCAGCGGAACCAGAGACAGGGCGACTGAAGCTTTCTTT.

Only one count was recorded for this clone. This rearrangement joins TRBV6-1 to TRBJ2-1; D unresolved. The length of the CDR3 is 13 residues. V lost 3 bases and J 7 bases, leaving 10 bases between the germline ends. Germline V gives CDR1 MNHNS, CDR2 SASEGT. For the CDR3, the DNA is TGTGCCAGCAGTGATCTTCGCGGAAATGAGCAGTTCTTC. Translated: CASSDLRGNEQFF.

This clone was seen once. The chain has TRBV18 and TRBJ2-1; D remains unclear. Trimming took 0 bases from V and 3 from J, leaving 6 bases between them. The CDR3 is 14 amino acids. Germline V gives CDR1 KGHSH, CDR2 LQKENI. In DNA, the CDR3 is TGTGCCAGCTCACCACCGCCAGACTACAATGAGCAGTTCTTC. The encoded protein is CASSPPPDYNEQFF.

The sample holds a few counts of this clone. The V gene is TRBV7-8, the J gene TRBJ2-7, with D possibly TRBD2 on 6 matching bases. Trimming stripped 2 bases from V and 5 bases from J, with 10 bases between. The V gene's germline CDR1 is SGHVS and CDR2 FQNEAQ. The CDR3 length is 13 residues. CDR3 DNA sequence: TGTGCCAGCAGCTTACGGCGGGGCCACGAGCAGTACTTC. This translates into CASSLRRGHEQYF.

The V call is TRBV4-1, the J call TRBJ2-5, with 7 bases matching TRBD1. CDR1 is MGHRA and CDR2 is YSYEKL in the germline V gene. CDR3 length: 16 amino acids. V dropped 0 bases and J dropped 6; count of bases not matched to a gene: 10. CDR3 region: CASSQDPRQGVQTQYF. The CDR3 nucleotides are TGCGCCAGCAGCCAAGACCCGAGGCAGGGGGTCCAGACCCAGTACTTC.

The chain employs TRBV28 and TRBJ2-5, with D possibly matching TRBD1 (6 bases). Germline V gene lookup returns CDR1 MDHEN and CDR2 SYDVKM. V was pared by 1 base and J by 1 base, with 10 bases between. The CDR3 has 15 amino acids. The CDR3 sequence is CASSLSWGLQETQYF. The DNA of the CDR3 is TGTGCCAGCAGTTTATCTTGGGGGCTCCAAGAGACCCAGTACTTC.

V usage is TRBV11-2 and J usage is TRBJ1-1; D remains ambiguous. V was trimmed by 2 bases and J by 5 bases, leaving 9 bases between them. The CDR3 spans 13 residues. Germline CDR1 is SGHAT and CDR2 is FQNNGV. The CDR3 nucleotides are TGTGCCAGCAGCTTAAAGGGCGGTACTGAAGCTTTCTTT. Its translation: CASSLKGGTEAFF. Full variable domain (remainder filled in from reference TRBV11-2 and TRBJ1-1): EAGVAQSPRYKIIEKRQSVAFWCNPISGHATLYWYQQILGQGPKLLIQFQNNGVVDDSQLPKDRFSAERLKGVDSTLKIQPAKLEDSAVYLCASSLKGGTEAFFGQGTRLTVV.

V gene TRBV6-5 combines with J gene TRBJ1-2; D possibly corresponds to TRBD1 (5 bases). The V and J ends lost 8 bases and 1 base respectively, with 8 bases between them. Germline V lookup: CDR1 MNHEY, CDR2 SVGAGI. There are 12 residues in the CDR3. The chain's CDR3 is CASRDLNYGYTF. CDR3 coding DNA: TGTGCCAGCCGGGACCTTAACTATGGCTACACCTTC.

This rearrangement joins TRBV27 to TRBJ2-7, with 9 bases aligning to TRBD1. Germline-derived CDR1 and CDR2 are MNHEY and SMNVEV (reference sequence). The CDR3 extends over 14 amino acids. V gave up 5 bases and J gave up 2 bases; unmatched junction bases: 4. The CDR3 is CASSLGQGAYEQYF. The DNA of the CDR3 is TGTGCCAGCAGTCTGGGACAGGGAGCCTACGAGCAGTACTTC.

This chain joins TRBV19 and TRBJ2-1; 10 nucleotides align to TRBD2. The V segment lost 3 bases and the J segment 7 bases; nucleotides outside the gene matches: 6. The germline V gene has CDR1 LNHDA and CDR2 SQIVND (reference sequence). The length of the CDR3 is 15 residues. In DNA form, the CDR3 reads TGTGCCAGTAGTATCGGAGCGGGGGGGCCAAATGAGCAGTTCTTC. Translated: CASSIGAGGPNEQFF.

The chain uses TRBV4-1 and TRBJ1-1; D gene ambiguous. V shed 3 bases and J shed 6 bases, with 17 bases lying between them. CDR3 length: 15 amino acids. Germline V CDR1 and CDR2: MGHRA, YSYEKL. DNA for the CDR3: TGCGCCAGCAGCCAGTTGGAAGTGGGTTTCCCTGAAGCTTTCTTT. This translates into CASSQLEVGFPEAFF.

The chain carries TRBV10-1 and TRBJ1-2; no definite D call. Germline assignment: CDR1 WNHNN and CDR2 SYGVQD (reference sequence). Trimming left V 0 bases short and J 8 bases short, with 10 bases between. The CDR3 runs 13 residues. As DNA, the CDR3 is TGCGCCAGCAGTGAGTCGAAACTCGGGGGCTACACCTTC. It yields the protein CASSESKLGGYTF.

CDR3 loop: CASSWEPSGGEQYF. The CDR3 DNA follows: TGTGCCAGCTCCTGGGAACCTAGCGGCGGAGAGCAGTACTTC. V is TRBV27 and J is TRBJ2-7, with 7 bases lining up with TRBD2. There are 14 residues in the CDR3. The V and J ends lost 8 bases and 7 bases, in that order; junction bases with no gene match: 14. Germline lookup yields CDR1 MNHEY and CDR2 SMNVEV (reference sequence).

The table lists this clone with a few counts. V gene TRBV7-9 combines with J gene TRBJ1-2; D is ambiguous. This CDR3 is 17 amino acids long. With 1 base removed from V and 0 bases from J, the gap between germline ends came to 15 bases. Germline CDR1 is SEHNR and CDR2 is FQNEAQ (reference sequence). CDR3 region: CASSLEGWEGANYGYTF. In nucleotides, the CDR3 is TGTGCCAGCAGCTTAGAAGGTTGGGAGGGAGCTAACTATGGCTACACCTTC.

The sample holds a few counts of this clone. V and J are TRBV7-6 and TRBJ1-2, with D perhaps TRBD1 (6 bases). Trimming took off 6 bases at V and 6 bases at J, with 17 bases between the two ends. Germline V lookup: CDR1 SGHVS, CDR2 FNYEAQ. CDR3 length: 14 residues. This chain's CDR3 is CASSLGGNSDGYTF. CDR3 DNA: TGTGCCAGCAGTCTAGGGGGAAACTCAGATGGCTACACCTTC.

The V call is TRBV7-9, the J call TRBJ1-3; no clear D gene. Trimming removed 5 bases from V and 2 bases from J, with 19 bases in between. This CDR3 has 17 amino acids. Germline-derived CDR1 and CDR2 are SEHNR and FQNEAQ (reference sequence). CDR3 residues: CASSLVPLPEAGNTIYF. CDR3 sequence (DNA): TGTGCCAGCAGCCTTGTTCCCCTGCCGGAGGCTGGAAACACCATATATTTT.

V usage is TRBV7-9 and J usage is TRBJ2-3; TRBD2 aligns across 11 bases. Germline V gene data show CDR1 as SEHNR and CDR2 as FQNEAQ (reference sequence). Trimming at V came to 4 bases and at J to 2 bases, leaving 11 bases not matched to a gene. The CDR3 is 18 residues long. The DNA of the CDR3 is TGTGCCAGCAGCTCCGCTAGCGGGGGGCCTCTAAACACAGATACGCAGTATTTT. Translated, it gives CASSSASGGPLNTDTQYF.

The rearrangement uses TRBV20-1 and TRBJ1-2; D gene unclear. This CDR3 has 9 amino acids. Trimming pared 5 bases from V and 13 bases from J, leaving 11 bases between. Germline-derived CDR1 and CDR2 are DFQATT and SNEGSKA (reference sequence). The CDR3 sequence is CSALGLSTF. As DNA, the CDR3 is TGCAGTGCTCTAGGGCTATCCACCTTC.

The chain combines TRBV7-9 with TRBJ2-6, with 7 bases lining up with TRBD1. After removal of 4 bases from V and 0 bases from J, the junction contained 6 bases not matched to a gene. The CDR3 length is 17 residues. Germline loops: CDR1 SEHNR, CDR2 FQNEAQ (reference sequence). CDR3 in DNA: TGTGCCAGCAGCTCCCGGGACAGCCACTCTGGGGCCAACGTCCTGACTTTC. This codes for CASSSRDSHSGANVLTF.

The chain is built from TRBV2 and TRBJ2-5, with TRBD1 matching 8 bases. Looked up from germline, CDR1 is SNHLY and CDR2 is FYNNEI. This CDR3 contains 16 residues. The trim removed 0 bases at V and 5 bases at J, leaving 8 bases unmatched. In DNA, the CDR3 is TGTGCCAGCAGTGAAGCCTGGACAGGGAGAGGGGAGACCCAGTACTTC. Translated: CASSEAWTGRGETQYF.

This clone was detected only a few times. This chain connects TRBV19 to TRBJ1-1; no reliable D call. Germline values: CDR1 LNHDA, CDR2 SQIVND (reference sequence). V was cut by 7 bases and J by 7 bases, with 10 bases left in between. The CDR3 sequence is 11 residues long. This chain's CDR3 is CASKGTGEAFF. CDR3 bases: TGTGCCAGTAAGGGAACCGGTGAAGCTTTCTTT.

The chain recombines TRBV10-2 with TRBJ2-7; TRBD1 matches 9 bases. The CDR3 is 16 residues long. V was pared by 0 bases and J by 3 bases, with 6 bases of the junction left unmatched. Germline CDR1 reads WSHSY; CDR2 reads SAAADI. CDR3 loop: CASSESKTGGFYEQYF. The CDR3 region has the DNA TGCGCCAGCAGTGAGTCAAAAACAGGGGGCTTCTACGAGCAGTACTTC.

The rearrangement uses TRBV6-5 and TRBJ2-2; D is uncertain. The CDR3 spans 15 residues. Germline V gives CDR1 MNHEY, CDR2 SVGAGI. The germline V and J ends were trimmed by 6 bases and 6 bases, with 17 bases remaining between them. CDR3 nucleotide sequence: TGTGCCAGCAGCCCCTCGCGCCCGGGCGCCGGGGAGCTGTTTTTT. This translates into CASSPSRPGAGELFF.

V usage is TRBV11-2 and J usage is TRBJ2-3; 8 positions agree with TRBD1. The V segment lost 0 bases and the J segment 4 bases; nucleotides outside the gene matches: 6. CDR3 size: 16 residues. Germline assignment: CDR1 SGHAT and CDR2 FQNNGV. CDR3 nucleotides: TGTGCCAGCAGCTTAGATAGACAGGGACAGGCAGATACGCAGTATTTT. This gives the protein CASSLDRQGQADTQYF.

This chain joins TRBV6-5 and TRBJ1-2; TRBD1 agrees at 7 bases. Germline CDR1 MNHEY, CDR2 SVGAGI. Trimming cost V 4 bases and J 7 bases; bases outside gene matches: 15. This CDR3 has 16 residues. CDR3 loop: CASSFNRGGRSAGYTF. The CDR3 DNA follows: TGTGCCAGCAGTTTTAACAGGGGCGGGCGGTCTGCTGGCTACACCTTC.